The 27 T cell receptor beta chains below were found in one sample sequenced in a study of blood T cell repertoires in COVID-19. Assay used: immunoSEQ multiplex PCR; TCRdb lists only in-frame clones, some missing. This table has around 150,000 clones, almost 85% appearing once. What was sequenced was peripheral blood. The receptor set was obtained from a woman of 80 years or more with acute or convalescent COVID-19.

The rearrangement links TRBV4-2 to TRBJ1-1; D is unclear. Looked up from germline, CDR1 is LGHNA and CDR2 is YNFKEQ. This CDR3 region has 11 residues. Trimming pared 4 bases from V and 5 bases from J, leaving 5 bases between. CDR3 in DNA: TGTGCCAGCAGCCTTGAGACTGAAGCTTTCTTT. Its protein is CASSLETEAFF.

This chain links TRBV7-2 with TRBJ1-5; 7 bases align to TRBD1. Germline V gene lookup returns CDR1 SGHTA and CDR2 FQGNSA. Germline trimming cut 2 bases from V and 4 bases from J; bases unmatched to any gene: 5. This CDR3 spans 15 amino acids. In nucleotides, the CDR3 is TGTGCCAGCAGCTTAATGTCCAGGGGGAATCAGCCCCAGCATTTT. Translated: CASSLMSRGNQPQHF.

This clone showed up just once. The genes are TRBV6-6 and TRBJ2-7; no clear D. The CDR3 is 12 amino acids. V lost 7 bases and J 1 base, leaving 8 bases between the germline ends. Germline values: CDR1 MNHNY, CDR2 SVGAGI (reference sequence). DNA for the CDR3: TGTGCCAGCACTGGCAGTTCCTACGAGCAGTACTTC. This encodes CASTGSSYEQYF.

J is TRBJ2-2 and V is TRBV18; 7 nucleotides match TRBD1. This CDR3 is built from 15 residues. From germline, CDR1 is KGHSH and CDR2 LQKENI. Trimming removed 3 bases from V and 5 bases from J; junction bases left unmatched: 6. The CDR3 DNA reads as TGTGCCAGCTCACCTGACCGGACAGGAACCGGGGAGCTGTTTTTT. It codes for CASSPDRTGTGELFF.

The rearrangement joins TRBV19 to TRBJ1-1, with no clear D. V lost 3 bases, J lost 6 bases, and 8 bases lay in between. In germline, CDR1 is LNHDA, CDR2 SQIVND (reference sequence). CDR3 size: 12 residues. Written as DNA, the CDR3 is TGTGCCAGTAGTATGAGGGCAGCTGAAGCTTTCTTT. It codes for CASSMRAAEAFF. Full variable domain (rest looked up from reference TRBV19 and TRBJ1-1): DGGITQSPKYLFRKEGQNVTLSCEQNLNHDAMYWYRQDPGQGLRLIYYSQIVNDFQKGDIAEGYSVSREKKESFPLTVTSAQKNPTAFYLCASSMRAAEAFFGQGTRLTVV.

V and J are TRBV12-5 and TRBJ2-2; 8 nucleotides align to TRBD2. This CDR3 region has 18 residues. CDR1 and CDR2 (germline): LGHNT, FRNRAP. V shed 7 bases, J shed 4 bases, and the junction held 17 bases outside the gene matches. CDR3: CASAIAPGGRKGTGELFF. CDR3 nucleotides: TGTGCTAGTGCTATTGCCCCCGGCGGGAGGAAAGGCACCGGGGAGCTGTTTTTT. The full variable domain, with the rest looked up from reference TRBV12-5 and TRBJ2-2, is DARVTQTPRHKVTEMGQEVTMRCQPILGHNTVFWYRQTMMQGLELLAYFRNRAPLDDSGMPKDRFSAEMPDATLATLKIQPSEPRDSAVYFCASAIAPGGRKGTGELFFGEGSRLTVL.

This sequence joins TRBV7-9 and TRBJ2-7, with 8 positions matching TRBD2. V trimming: 4 bases; J trimming: 6 bases; junction bases outside the gene matches: 11. Germline assignment: CDR1 SEHNR and CDR2 FQNEAQ (reference sequence). CDR3 length: 15 residues. The CDR3 sequence is CASSSQEREWGEQYF. Here the CDR3 DNA reads TGTGCCAGCAGCTCCCAGGAGCGGGAGTGGGGCGAGCAGTACTTC.

This sequence joins TRBV12-3 or TRBV12-4 and TRBJ2-7; maybe TRBD1 (6 bases). The V gene lost 6 bases and the J gene lost 7 bases, with 13 bases spanning the gap. This CDR3 has 12 residues. The CDR3 loop reads CASSRQAGEQYF. CDR3 in DNA: TGTGCCAGCAGCAGACAGGCAGGGGAGCAGTACTTC.

The rearrangement joins TRBV6-6 to TRBJ1-2; D is ambiguous. Germline V gene data show CDR1 as MNHNY and CDR2 as SVGAGI (reference sequence). The CDR3 consists of 13 residues. V was cut by 7 bases and J by 8 bases, with 17 bases left in between. The CDR3 sequence: CASIPGREGGYTF. The CDR3 DNA is TGTGCCAGCATCCCCGGGAGGGAGGGCGGCTACACCTTC.

The chain employs TRBV3-1 (or the pseudogene TRBV3-2) and TRBJ1-3; 9 bases fit TRBD1. Germline V gene lookup returns CDR1 LGHDT and CDR2 YNNKEL (reference sequence). The trim removed 4 bases at V and 2 bases at J, leaving 3 bases unmatched. CDR3 length: 15 residues. The CDR3 is CASSPTGGTGNTIYF. The CDR3 nucleotides read TGTGCCAGCAGCCCGACAGGGGGAACTGGAAACACCATATATTTT.

This chain links TRBV5-1 with TRBJ2-1, with TRBD2 matching over 9 bases. The V gene end was trimmed by 5 bases and the J gene end by 7 bases; junction bases not matched to a gene: 13. The CDR3 consists of 16 residues. Germline loops: CDR1 SGHRS, CDR2 YFSETQ. CDR3 residues: CASSPSGGRAENEQFF. The CDR3 DNA reads TGCGCCAGCAGTCCCTCGGGCGGGAGGGCGGAGAATGAGCAGTTCTTC. The variable domain in full, with the rest retrieved from reference TRBV5-1 and TRBJ2-1, is KAGVTQTPRYLIKTRGQQVTLSCSPISGHRSVSWYQQTPGQGLQFLFEYFSETQRNKGNFPGRFSGRQFSNSRSEMNVSTLELGDSALYLCASSPSGGRAENEQFFGPGTRLTVL.

The chain has TRBV7-9 and TRBJ2-4; 14 bases map to TRBD2. The germline V gene has CDR1 SEHNR and CDR2 FQNEAQ (reference sequence). The CDR3 runs to 19 residues. Trimming removed 1 base from V and 2 bases from J; junction bases left unmatched: 7. CDR3 sequence reads: CASSLGLAGGWESKNIQYF. The CDR3 region has the DNA TGTGCCAGCAGCTTAGGACTAGCGGGAGGGTGGGAATCCAAAAACATTCAGTACTTC.

The genes are TRBV6-5 and TRBJ2-1; the match to TRBD2 covers 12 bases. This CDR3 contains 15 residues. The V segment lost 2 bases and the J segment 9 bases; nucleotides outside the gene matches: 5. The germline V gene encodes CDR1 MNHEY and CDR2 SVGAGI. CDR3 amino acids: CASSYLAGGPGEQFF. In DNA form, the CDR3 reads TGTGCCAGCAGTTACCTAGCGGGAGGGCCTGGTGAGCAGTTCTTC.

This rearrangement joins TRBV7-9 to TRBJ1-4; D gene uncertain. This CDR3 is 16 amino acids long. Trimming removed 5 bases from V and 0 bases from J, with 13 bases in between. The germline V gene has CDR1 SEHNR and CDR2 FQNEAQ (reference sequence). The CDR3 loop reads CASSPREAATNEKLFF. The DNA for the CDR3 is TGTGCCAGCAGCCCTCGGGAGGCAGCAACTAATGAAAAACTGTTTTTT.

The gene calls are TRBV4-1 and TRBJ1-1; 8 positions match TRBD1. This CDR3 contains 15 residues. Per the germline V gene, CDR1 is MGHRA and CDR2 is YSYEKL. J was trimmed by 7 bases and V by 4 bases; bases with no gene match: 11. CDR3 bases: TGCGCCAGCAGCCGGATTATTCAGGGGGCGGGTGAAGCTTTCTTT. Translation gives CASSRIIQGAGEAFF.

J is TRBJ2-7 and V is TRBV6-5; 11 positions agree with TRBD2. Germline CDR1 is MNHEY and CDR2 is SVGAGI. CDR3 size: 15 residues. J was trimmed by 6 bases and V by 2 bases; bases with no gene match: 6. The CDR3 loop reads CASSYLGLAGGEQYF. CDR3 nucleotide sequence: TGTGCCAGCAGTTACCTCGGACTAGCGGGTGGCGAGCAGTACTTC.

V is TRBV27 and J is TRBJ2-1, with TRBD1 as a possible D gene (5 bases). Germline CDR1 reads MNHEY; CDR2 reads SMNVEV (reference sequence). The CDR3 is 15 residues long. Trimming shortened V by 0 bases and J by 8 bases, and 14 bases separated the two germline ends. Written as DNA, the CDR3 is TGTGCCAGCAGTTTATCGAGCGTCAGGGCGGATGAGCAGTTCTTC. Its translation is CASSLSSVRADEQFF.

V usage is TRBV11-2 and J usage is TRBJ2-2; TRBD2 matches 7 bases. V lost 1 base and J lost 4; bases outside the gene matches: 6. CDR1 and CDR2 from the germline V gene are SGHAT and FQNNGV. The CDR3 runs 16 residues. In DNA form, the CDR3 reads TGTGCCAGCAGCTTAGTGTCTAGCGGTAGCACCGGGGAGCTGTTTTTT. Translating gives CASSLVSSGSTGELFF.

The chain is built from TRBV5-1 and TRBJ2-3; the match to TRBD2 covers 12 bases. Per germline, CDR1 SGHRS and CDR2 YFSETQ. CDR3 length equals 18 residues. After removal of 4 bases from V and 5 bases from J, the junction contained 14 bases not matched to a gene. This CDR3 is CASSLLLLAGGREDTQYF. Written as DNA, the CDR3 is TGCGCCAGCAGCCTTCTCCTACTAGCGGGAGGTCGAGAAGATACGCAGTATTTT.

The J gene is TRBJ2-1, the V gene TRBV5-4; TRBD2 is a possible D gene (6 bases). V lost 4 bases, J lost 0 bases, and 14 bases lay in between. Germline V CDR1 and CDR2: SGHNT, YYREEE (reference sequence). The length of the CDR3 is 16 residues. The CDR3 nucleotides are TGTGCCAGCAGCCCTGGGGGGTTCAGCTCCTACAATGAGCAGTTCTTC. It specifies CASSPGGFSSYNEQFF.

The genes are TRBV5-4 and TRBJ2-1, with a possible D match to TRBD2 (5 bases). CDR1 is SGHNT and CDR2 is YYREEE in the germline V gene (reference sequence). This CDR3 region has 14 residues. Trimming stripped 3 bases from V and 1 base from J, with 8 bases between. The DNA of the CDR3 is TGTGCCAGCAGCTCACTAGGATCCTACAATGAGCAGTTCTTC. Protein sequence: CASSSLGSYNEQFF.

CDR3 nucleotide sequence: TGCGCCAGCGGGACTAGCCTAAGCTCCTACAATGAGCAGTTCTTC. The encoded protein is CASGTSLSSYNEQFF. This chain joins TRBV5-1 and TRBJ2-1, with 9 nucleotides matching TRBD2. The CDR3 length is 15 residues. With V trimmed by 7 bases and J by 0 bases, 5 bases remained unmatched. CDR1 SGHRS and CDR2 YFSETQ come from the germline V gene.

The chain uses TRBV5-4 and TRBJ2-5; no reliable D call. V was clipped by 4 bases and J by 1 base, with 8 bases between them. Germline CDR1 and CDR2: SGHNT and YYREEE (reference sequence). The CDR3 runs to 13 residues. As DNA, the CDR3 is TGTGCCAGCAGCCTCCCGGGCCAAGAGACCCAGTACTTC. Residues: CASSLPGQETQYF.

This clone occurred a few times. This chain joins TRBV6-5 and TRBJ2-6; weak D call: TRBD2 (5 bases). There are 15 residues in the CDR3. Germline CDR1 reads MNHEY; CDR2 reads SVGAGI. Trimming shortened V by 2 bases and J by 0 bases, and 5 bases separated the two germline ends. In DNA form, the CDR3 reads TGTGCCAGCAGTTACGGAGGCTCTGGGGCCAACGTCCTGACTTTC. It translates to CASSYGGSGANVLTF.

The J gene is TRBJ2-7, the V gene TRBV2; 9 bases fit TRBD1. Germline assignment: CDR1 SNHLY and CDR2 FYNNEI. V trimming: 5 bases; J trimming: 2 bases; junction bases outside the gene matches: 4. CDR3 size: 14 residues. CDR3 loop: CASSLYRGPYEQYF. The DNA for the CDR3 is TGTGCCAGCAGTCTTTACAGGGGGCCCTACGAGCAGTACTTC. The variable domain in full, completed from reference TRBV2 and TRBJ2-7, reads EPEVTQTPSHQVTQMGQEVILRCVPISNHLYFYWYRQILGQKVEFLVSFYNNEISEKSEIFDDQFSVERPDGSNFTLKIRSTKLEDSAMYFCASSLYRGPYEQYFGPGTRLTVT.

This clone was detected ten times or more. The chain is built from TRBV10-1 and TRBJ2-3, with D perhaps matching TRBD2 (7 bases). CDR1 and CDR2 (germline): WNHNN, SYGVQD (reference sequence). The CDR3 totals 15 residues. The germline V and J ends were trimmed by 0 bases and 10 bases, with 17 bases remaining between them. The CDR3 here is CASSESGWEGGAQYF. CDR3 in DNA: TGCGCCAGCAGTGAGTCCGGATGGGAGGGGGGTGCGCAGTATTTT.

V and J are TRBV29-1 and TRBJ1-3; 8 bases line up with TRBD1. The CDR3 has 13 amino acids. After removal of 7 bases from V and 4 bases from J, the junction contained 6 bases not matched to a gene. CDR1 is SQVTM and CDR2 is ANQGSEA in the germline V gene. In DNA, the CDR3 is TGCAGCGCCGGACAGGGCGCGGGAAACACCATATATTTT. Translating it yields CSAGQGAGNTIYF.